Listed below are T cell receptor beta chains from one sample, sequenced in a study of CD8+ T cells in alopecia areata. Sequenced by immunoSEQ multiplex PCR; TCRdb stores in-frame clones only, minus some. The profile covers 120,000 or so clones, with approximately 60% appearing a single time and 5% to 7% taken by the ten largest. Sample: CD4+ T cells sorted from blood, taken at week 4, from a patient treated with tofacitinib. These receptors were taken from a human donor with alopecia areata. The CDR3 runs from the conserved cysteine through the conserved F or W. The order of the fields is J gene, V gene, CDR3 length, CDR3 protein.

TRBJ2-1 | TRBV29-1 | 12 | CSVERQAHEQFF
TRBJ2-5 | TRBV28 | 14 | CASSLIVLQETQYF
TRBJ2-7 | TRBV30 | 11 | CAWGVNNEQYF
TRBJ2-3 | TRBV5-4 | 12 | CASSTSTDTQYF
TRBJ1-6 | TRBV4-2 | 15 | CASSQEGDGYSPLHF
TRBJ2-3 | TRBV29-1 | 14 | CSVDGLAGVDTQYF
TRBJ2-5 | TRBV4-3 | 15 | CASSQDHLRGETQYF
TRBJ2-3 | TRBV30 | 13 | CAWSTRAADTQYF
TRBJ2-7 | TRBV7-7 | 14 | CASSLDRGSYEQYF
TRBJ2-7 | TRBV7-2 | 14 | CASSVNRGLYEQYF
TRBJ1-2 | TRBV2 | 15 | CASSVGQLGGYGYTF
TRBJ2-5 | TRBV7-2 | 14 | CASSPGRGPETQYF
TRBJ1-1 | TRBV25-1 | 15 | CASSEGDRDNTEAFF
TRBJ1-1 | TRBV9 | 13 | CASSHRENTEAFF
TRBJ1-1 | TRBV9 | 15 | CASSASGGPRAEAFF
TRBJ2-5 | TRBV5-1 | 17 | CASSLSFPTGTQETQYF
TRBJ1-2 | TRBV18 | 15 | CASSPLVRDNFFSTF
TRBJ1-2 | TRBV15 | 13 | CATSAGQGYGYTF
TRBJ2-1 | TRBV15 | 14 | CATSRDRVVNEQFF
TRBJ2-1 | TRBV5-6 | 15 | CASAYRGLEYNEQFF
TRBJ2-7 | TRBV29-1 | 12 | CSILAGSYEQYF
TRBJ1-2 | TRBV7-9 | 13 | CASSLEMFQGATF
TRBJ2-3 | TRBV29-1 | 12 | CSVVRGSDTQYF
TRBJ1-2 | TRBV2 | 13 | CASSDRGLGGYTF
TRBJ2-1 | TRBV29-1 | 15 | CSVAFGASSYNEQFF
TRBJ1-2 | TRBV6-4 | 15 | CASRRATSPNYGYTF
TRBJ2-5 | TRBV29-1 | 14 | CSVLQVARQETQYF
TRBJ2-3 | TRBV5-1 | 12 | CASSPNTDTQYF
TRBJ1-1 | TRBV29-1 | 11 | CSGTANTEAFF
TRBJ2-3 | TRBV7-9 | 13 | CASSSQFTDTQYF
TRBJ2-7 | TRBV5-1 | 13 | CASSLDYSYEQYF
TRBJ1-2 | TRBV28 | 14 | CASSYGQGHYGYTF
TRBJ2-7 | TRBV5-1 | 13 | CASSPGRDYEQYF
TRBJ1-2 | TRBV29-1 | 12 | CSVDEGWYGYTF
TRBJ2-7 | TRBV19 | 15 | CASSIPGQPAYEQYF
TRBJ2-3 | TRBV9 | 15 | CASSVEVNPTDTQYF
TRBJ1-2 | TRBV5-4 | 14 | CASSYVGDNYGYTF
TRBJ2-5 | TRBV7-7 | 14 | CASSLVAKGETQYF
TRBJ2-3 | TRBV4-3 | 16 | CASSPSSRLATDTQYF
TRBJ1-2 | TRBV7-2 | 14 | CASSLEGTIYGYTF
TRBJ1-1 | TRBV25-1 | 13 | CASSFGGGTEAFF
TRBJ2-7 | TRBV4-1 | 14 | CASSQSEGSGEQYF
TRBJ1-1 | TRBV28 | 14 | CASSLQSGNTEAFF
TRBJ2-5 | TRBV4-2 | 15 | CASSQGLAGEETQYF
TRBJ2-7 | TRBV29-1 | 13 | CSVGQGFSYEQYF
TRBJ1-1 | TRBV20-1 | 11 | CSASVREEAFF
TRBJ2-3 | TRBV5-1 | 14 | CASSRFASTDTQYF
TRBJ2-2 | TRBV5-4 | 15 | CASSSAGGDTGELFF
TRBJ2-5 | TRBV7-3 | 14 | CASSLSGGQETQYF
TRBJ2-5 | TRBV11-2 | 14 | CASSLNSVRETQYF
TRBJ1-1 | TRBV23-1 | 15 | CASSHVNRMNTEAFF
TRBJ1-3 | TRBV2 | 13 | CATKRGSGNTIYF
TRBJ2-2 | TRBV5-1 | 14 | CASSLAQSGGELFF
TRBJ2-2 | TRBV6-5 | 15 | CATFLPGQGTGELFF